This TCR beta chain was sequenced during a study of identical twins. The V end lost 3 bases, the J end lost 6 bases, and 21 bases lay between the germline ends. Germline CDR1 and CDR2: LGHNA and YNFKEQ. The CDR3 is 16 residues long. The sample holds a few counts of this clonotype. No antigen is known for it. With template switching, a universal primer site was added, and the cDNA carried unique molecular identifiers. In TCRdb, the 5' RACE reads were re-called with MiXCR into one record per CDR3 protein. The sample yields some 1,600,000 distinct CDR3 sequences, roughly a third seen once. Study conclusions and caveats: It was possible that invariant MAIT and iNKT cells partly confounded the zero-insertion analyses. Among out-of-frame alpha sequences shared by twins, low generation probability occurred in excess. Insertions were reduced in abundant cord blood beta clonotypes but not in memory repertoires.

The genes are TRBV4-2 and TRBJ2-7; D may be TRBD2 (6 bases). Sequenced material: cord blood. The TCR comes from a newborn girl in good health. Here the CDR3 reads CASSHPGTSVPAEQYF. As DNA, the CDR3 is TGTGCCAGCAGCCACCCTGGGACTTCCGTTCCGGCCGAGCAGTACTTC.